This TCR beta chain was profiled in a study of post-analysis software for immune sequencing data. Study-wide background: Relapsing-remitting, secondary progressive and progressive-relapsing courses of multiple sclerosis were included. Findings and limits, study-wide: Samples sharing a preparation batch grouped tightly together when assessed by F measure. The normalized Chao1 diversity of multiple sclerosis patients was significantly lower than that of controls.

Carried by the TCR beta cDNA libraries were unique molecular identifiers. TCRdb re-analysed the PCR reads in MiXCR, keeping a single row per CDR3 protein. The data show fewer than 550,000 distinct CDR3 sequences, roughly 34% seen once. This clonotype came up a few times. Its antigen remains unknown. Sequencing was done on a sample of blood. The receptor was derived from a girl younger than 18 with multiple sclerosis.

CDR3 DNA: TGCGCCAGCAGCCACCCACCGTCAGGACAGGGGGCTGGCGAGCAGTACTTC. Translating it yields CASSHPPSGQGAGEQYF. The genes are TRBV4-1 and TRBJ2-5; 11 nucleotides agree with TRBD1. The J call is doubtful: the DNA matches TRBJ2-7 better. CDR1 is MGHRA and CDR2 is YSYEKL in the germline V gene. The CDR3 totals 17 residues.